The next 14 T cell receptor beta chains were all read from a single sample in a study of blood T cell repertoires in COVID-19. Only in-frame clones appear in the TCRdb table, and some are missing; sequencing was by immunoSEQ multiplex PCR. The table has around 190,000 clones, 80% seen once. The sequenced sample was peripheral blood. The receptors derive from a man in his 60s with acute or convalescent COVID-19.

A remark on this clone: Its ends do not fully match the called genes, so a read error is possible. The chain recombines TRBV5-1 with TRBJ2-5, with D possibly matching TRBD1 (6 bases). Germline lookup yields CDR1 SGHRS and CDR2 YFSETQ. This CDR3 is built from 15 residues. CDR3 protein: CASSLGITGRETQYF. The CDR3 DNA follows: TGCGCCAGCAGTTTGGGGATTACAGGGCGAGAGACCCAGTACTTC.

This chain connects TRBV19 to TRBJ2-3; possible D gene TRBD1, 6 bases. CDR3 length: 14 amino acids. Per the germline V gene, CDR1 is LNHDA and CDR2 is SQIVND (reference sequence). Trimming took off 4 bases at V and 5 bases at J, with 13 bases between the two ends. CDR3 sequence: CASSSTDRVDTQYF. The DNA of the CDR3 is TGTGCCAGTAGTAGCACGGACAGAGTAGATACGCAGTATTTT.

This sequence joins TRBV2 and TRBJ2-1; TRBD1 agrees at 12 bases. Germline CDR1 SNHLY, CDR2 FYNNEI. The CDR3 extends over 15 amino acids. The V segment lost 7 bases and the J segment 9 bases; nucleotides outside the gene matches: 10. The CDR3 sequence is CASNWDRGRQGEQFF. The CDR3 DNA follows: TGTGCCAGCAATTGGGACAGGGGGCGGCAAGGTGAGCAGTTCTTC. Together with reference TRBV2 and TRBJ2-1, the CDR3 gives the full variable domain: EPEVTQTPSHQVTQMGQEVILRCVPISNHLYFYWYRQILGQKVEFLVSFYNNEISEKSEIFDDQFSVERPDGSNFTLKIRSTKLEDSAMYFCASNWDRGRQGEQFFGPGTRLTVL.

This clone was observed a handful of times. The CDR3 nucleotides are TGTGCCAGCAGCTTAGGTCAGAACCTCTACGAGCAGTACTTC. Residues: CASSLGQNLYEQYF. V gene TRBV13 combines with J gene TRBJ2-7, with unresolved D. The CDR3 consists of 14 residues. V dropped 0 bases and J dropped 3 bases, with 9 bases sitting between them. The germline V gene encodes CDR1 PRHDT and CDR2 FYEKMQ (reference sequence).

The chain employs TRBV6-5 and TRBJ2-7, with 8 bases fitting TRBD2. CDR1 is MNHEY and CDR2 is SVGAGI in the germline V gene. The CDR3 is made up of 15 amino acids. V dropped 0 bases and J dropped 4; count of bases not matched to a gene: 5. CDR3: CASSYSTAGVYEQYF. The CDR3 region has the DNA TGTGCCAGCAGTTACTCGACAGCGGGAGTTTACGAGCAGTACTTC.

The chain joins TRBV11-1 to TRBJ2-5; 7 bases line up with TRBD1. Germline CDR1 is SGHAT and CDR2 is FQDESV (reference sequence). This CDR3 has 13 residues. J lost 5 bases, V lost 3 bases, and 3 bases had no gene match. CDR3 coding DNA: TGTGCCAGCAGCTTTGACAGGGAGGAGACCCAGTACTTC. It specifies CASSFDREETQYF.

In the case of this clone: This CDR3 is also generated by other DNA sequences in the sample. CDR3 bases: TGTGCCAGCAGCTTAGGGACAGGGGGGCGGGGCTACACCTTC. Translating gives CASSLGTGGRGYTF. This chain uses TRBV7-9 with TRBJ1-2; TRBD1 matches 10 bases. Germline CDR1 and CDR2: SEHNR and FQNEAQ (reference sequence). CDR3 length equals 14 residues. V lost 1 base to trimming and J lost 8 bases; unmatched junction nucleotides: 4.

V usage is TRBV5-1 and J usage is TRBJ2-5, with D possibly being TRBD2 (6 bases). CDR1 SGHRS and CDR2 YFSETQ come from the germline V gene. The CDR3 has 13 residues. Trimming shortened V by 5 bases and J by 4 bases, and 12 bases separated the two germline ends. In nucleotides, the CDR3 is TGCGCCAGCAGGCGGGACTTCGCAGAGACCCAGTACTTC. It translates to CASRRDFAETQYF.

This chain joins TRBV6-1 and TRBJ1-3; D uncertain. The CDR3 has 15 residues. In germline, CDR1 is MNHNS, CDR2 SASEGT. Trimming cost V 1 base and J 0 bases, with 7 bases left between them. The CDR3: CASSEGRSSGNTIYF. The CDR3 DNA reads as TGTGCCAGCAGTGAAGGTCGCAGCTCTGGAAACACCATATATTTT.

This clone appeared once. The chain joins TRBV24-1 to TRBJ1-1; D gene uncertain. Germline V gene data show CDR1 as KGHDR and CDR2 as SFDVKD. Between the trimmed V and J ends, which lost 3 bases and 8 bases, there was a span of 6 bases. This CDR3 contains 11 residues. CDR3 bases: TGTGCCACCAGTGATGGAGGAGAAGCTTTCTTT. Amino acids: CATSDGGEAFF.

The rearrangement links TRBV9 to TRBJ1-2; D is unresolved. This CDR3 region has 13 residues. The V gene's germline CDR1 is SGDLS and CDR2 YYNGEE. Trimming pared 4 bases from V and 0 bases from J, leaving 7 bases between. CDR3 in DNA: TGTGCCAGCAGCACGGGTACTAACTATGGCTACACCTTC. This sequence encodes CASSTGTNYGYTF. The whole variable domain, filled in from reference TRBV9 and TRBJ1-2, reads DSGVTQTPKHLITATGQRVTLRCSPRSGDLSVYWYQQSLDQGLQFLIQYYNGEERAKGNILERFSAQQFPDLHSELNLSSLELGDSALYFCASSTGTNYGYTFGSGTRLTVV.

This clone was observed a handful of times. This sequence joins TRBV24-1 and TRBJ2-1, with 11 nucleotides matching TRBD2. Germline CDR1 reads KGHDR; CDR2 reads SFDVKD. The CDR3 sequence is 16 residues long. Losses at the gene ends were 0 bases for V and 6 bases for J; bases not matched to a gene: 3. The CDR3 sequence: CATSDLTSGRSNEQFF. The CDR3 DNA reads TGTGCCACCAGTGATTTGACTAGCGGGAGAAGCAATGAGCAGTTCTTC.

As regards this clone: The DNA is left out, because the CDR3 cannot be placed on it with certainty; the CDR3 is given as TCRdb lists it. The chain uses TRBV29-1 and TRBJ2-7; the DNA was not used to check the table's D call, TRBD2. The CDR3 is 9 amino acids in total, end residues counted. Germline lookup yields CDR1 SQVTM and CDR2 ANQGSEA. CDR3: CSVGRGAHF.

In this sample, this clone turned up a few times. The chain is built from TRBV7-8 and TRBJ1-5; 10 bases map to TRBD1. CDR1 SGHVS and CDR2 FQNEAQ come from the germline V gene. This CDR3 has 15 amino acids. With V trimmed by 3 bases and J by 1 base, 0 bases remained unmatched. The CDR3, as DNA: TGTGCCAGCAGCTTGGGACAGGGGAGCAATCAGCCCCAGCATTTT. Protein: CASSLGQGSNQPQHF.